Listed below are T cell receptor beta chains from one sample, sequenced in a study of human T cells and chemical hapten exposure. TCRdb redid the calling of the RACE reads with MiXCR, one entry per CDR3 protein. Of 380,000 or so distinct CDR3 sequences listed, 4.5% to 5.5% are singletons. This material consisted of whole blood, taken in connection with sensitization to the hapten diphenylcyclopropenone (DPC). The receptors derive from a woman aged 18-30 years with alopecia areata. Some clones in this sample may be carry-over from other donors' samples. CDR3s include the opening cysteine and the closing phenylalanine or tryptophan. Each record gives: V gene, D gene, clone size, J gene, CDR3 DNA, CDR3 protein. The D gene is left open where the match is weak. A clone size is listed for some rows: how often the clone was seen (once, few, many), or a class if it is expanded.

V: TRBV15
D: TRBD2
size: -
J: TRBJ2-5
DNA: TGTGCCACCAGCCCGGGACTAGCACGAGAGACCCAGTACTTC
CDR3: CATSPGLARETQYF

V: TRBV3-1
D: TRBD1
size: many
J: TRBJ1-4
DNA: TGTGCCAGCAGCCAAGCTGGGACAGGGTCATTGGAAAAACTGTTTTTT
CDR3: CASSQAGTGSLEKLFF

V: TRBV7-2
D: -
size: -
J: TRBJ1-3
DNA: TGTGCCAGCAGCTCATACAAGAGCTCTGGAAACACCATATATTTT
CDR3: CASSSYKSSGNTIYF

V: TRBV5-6
D: TRBD1
size: many
J: TRBJ1-2
DNA: TGTGCCAGCGCCCAGGGGGGGATCTATGGCTACACCTTC
CDR3: CASAQGGIYGYTF

V: TRBV10-3
D: TRBD1
size: few
J: TRBJ1-2
DNA: TGTGCCATCAGCCCGGGACAGGGAACCGCGAACTATGGCTACACCTTC
CDR3: CAISPGQGTANYGYTF

V: TRBV20-1
D: TRBD2
size: many
J: TRBJ2-7
DNA: TGCAGTGCTGAACCGGGACTAGACATAGACGAGCAGTACTTC
CDR3: CSAEPGLDIDEQYF

V: TRBV29-1
D: TRBD2
size: many
J: TRBJ2-5
DNA: TGCAGCGTCAGCGGGGAAGAGACCCAGTACTTC
CDR3: CSVSGEETQYF

V: TRBV4-2
D: TRBD1
size: few
J: TRBJ2-3
DNA: TGTGCCAGCAGCTCCCGGGGACAGGGGAAATTGAAGAGCCCCCAAGATACGCAGTATTTT
CDR3: CASSSRGQGKLKSPQDTQYF

V: TRBV5-4
D: TRBD2
size: few
J: TRBJ2-3
DNA: TGTGCCAGCAGCCTTCGGGGGGGTGCAGATACGCAGTATTTT
CDR3: CASSLRGGADTQYF

V: TRBV15
D: -
size: few
J: TRBJ1-1
DNA: TGTGCCACCAGCAGAGACTTGGCAGGGGATTTTTTTGGAGCTTTCTTT
CDR3: CATSRDLAGDFFGAFF